This TCR beta chain is from a study of control samples from healthy donors and cancer patients. Only in-frame clones appear in the TCRdb table, and some are missing; sequencing was by immunoSEQ multiplex PCR. This table has 100,000 to 150,000 clones, around 92% appearing once. The CDR3 totals 16 residues. Germline loops: CDR1 MGHRA, CDR2 YSYEKL. V gave up 0 bases and J gave up 8 bases, with 14 bases separating them. This chain uses TRBV4-1 with TRBJ1-6; no definite D call. Sample: PBMCs. The TCR was taken from a man older than 75 with head and neck cancer. Here the CDR3 DNA reads TGCGCCAGCAGCCAAGAATGGCAGGCAATATATTCACCCCTCCACTTT. Amino acids: CASSQEWQAIYSPLHF.